This T cell receptor (beta chain) emerged from a study of blood T cell repertoires in COVID-19. At the level of the study: Acute-phase and convalescent COVID-19 samples originated in the United States, Italy and Spain.

This CDR3 comprises 17 residues. Trimming took off 4 bases at V and 4 bases at J, with 22 bases between the two ends. The V gene's germline CDR1 is SGHTA and CDR2 FQGNSA. As processed by the authors: Cell counts per sample came from amplifying reference gene primers. Produced via immunoSEQ multiplex PCR; TCRdb's table is partial and in-frame only. That table furnishes V, J and clone size, whereas the DNA furnished D and trimming. This sample has 150,000 to 200,000 clones, with around nine tenths found just once. Sequenced: peripheral blood. This clonotype was obtained from a man younger than 30 with active or convalescent COVID-19. This chain connects TRBV7-2 to TRBJ2-5, with D maybe TRBD2 (7 bases). The CDR3 nucleotides read TGTGCCAGCAGCTCCATTTTAGCGGGCACCAGGGGAGAGACCCAGTACTTC. Protein: CASSSILAGTRGETQYF.